These T cell receptor beta chains were read from a single sample in a study of Ad26.COV2.S vaccination and SARS-CoV-2 variants. TCRdb's table, derived via immunoSEQ multiplex PCR, lists solely in-frame clones and lacks some. The sample holds around 450,000 clones; roughly 88% are singletons and the top ten take about 4.5%. Sequenced here: peripheral blood, sampled in a trial of Ad26.COV2.S vaccine versus placebo. Receptor source: a person between 18 and 65 years old who received the Ad26.COV2.S COVID-19 vaccine or a placebo. CDR3s include the opening cysteine and the closing phenylalanine or tryptophan. The order of the fields is CDR3 protein, J gene, V gene, clone size. Clone size, where shown, is once, few, many, or a class for clones that have expanded.

CDR3: CASSLESPLYNEQFF
J: TRBJ2-1
V: TRBV11-2
size: NA

CDR3: CASGALQTGGFGQPQHF
J: TRBJ1-5
V: TRBV27
size: NA

CDR3: CASSSRQGGQETQYF
J: TRBJ2-5
V: TRBV6-5
size: NA

CDR3: CATSDPRLAGGMNTQYF
J: TRBJ2-3
V: TRBV24-1
size: NA

CDR3: CASSIGIQGPGTNYGYTF
J: TRBJ1-2
V: TRBV19
size: NA

CDR3: CASSSYLRSNTGELFF
J: TRBJ2-2
V: TRBV27
size: NA

CDR3: CASSLDSYTDTQYF
J: TRBJ2-3
V: TRBV7-3
size: NA

CDR3: CASSLHYEQYF
J: TRBJ2-7
V: TRBV28
size: NA

CDR3: CASSLRGVSYEQYF
J: TRBJ2-7
V: TRBV27
size: NA

CDR3: CASSSSTGGFADTQYF
J: TRBJ2-3
V: TRBV28
size: NA

CDR3: CASRLAGAVNEQFF
J: TRBJ2-1
V: TRBV7-2
size: NA

CDR3: CASRRPGDRYNEQFF
J: TRBJ2-1
V: TRBV28
size: NA

CDR3: CASRGEKGLDYGYTF
J: TRBJ1-2
V: TRBV25-1
size: few

CDR3: CASSQTLQRLAGTLRNEQFF
J: TRBJ2-1
V: TRBV14
size: NA

CDR3: CASRGLAREQFF
J: TRBJ2-1
V: TRBV5-6
size: NA